A single sample is the source of the 27 T cell receptor beta chains below, sequenced in a study of CD8 T cells in Susac syndrome. After extraction with the RNeasy kit, roughly 0.5 to 1 ug of the RNA was reverse transcribed using random hexamers. MiXCR, applied by TCRdb to the immunoSEQ multiplex PCR reads, yields one record per CDR3 protein. Counted here are 120,000 or so distinct CDR3 sequences, 85% to 95% occurring once; the ten biggest clones make up roughly 0.088%. The specimen was CD4+ T cells from PBMCs. The receptor set was obtained from a human donor with multiple sclerosis.

This clonotype was recorded once. The gene calls are TRBV13 and TRBJ2-3; 8 bases are a match to TRBD1. V lost 2 bases to trimming and J lost 4 bases; unmatched junction nucleotides: 8. The CDR3 loop spans 16 amino acids. CDR1 and CDR2 from the germline V gene are PRHDT and FYEKMQ (reference sequence). The CDR3 DNA reads TGTGCCAGCAGCTTACCGGGACAGGTCCGACCAGATACGCAGTATTTT. It codes for CASSLPGQVRPDTQYF.

The chain employs TRBV10-3 and TRBJ1-1; possibly TRBD1 for D (6 bases). Looked up from germline, CDR1 is ENHRY and CDR2 is SYGVKD. This CDR3 is built from 15 residues. V lost 10 bases and J lost 3, with 21 bases in between. The CDR3 region has the DNA TGTGCCAGCTGTAGGCTCGGGGAGGGGGACACTGAAGCTTTCTTT. This sequence encodes CASCRLGEGDTEAFF.

The chain couples TRBV15 to TRBJ1-1; tentatively, D is TRBD1 (5 bases). The CDR3 spans 17 residues. V lost 3 bases and J lost 3, with 20 bases in between. Germline CDR1 is LNHNV and CDR2 is YYDKDF (reference sequence). The CDR3 DNA follows: TGTGCCACCAGCAGCGTGGGGGATAGTTATAGGGACACTGAAGCTTTCTTT. Protein product: CATSSVGDSYRDTEAFF.

The rearrangement links TRBV11-2 to TRBJ2-5; 8 bases map to TRBD1. Germline CDR1 and CDR2: SGHAT and FQNNGV. The length of the CDR3 is 15 residues. The ends lost 5 bases at V and 5 bases at J; junction bases unmatched: 10. The CDR3 DNA sequence: TGTGCCAGCAGCCGACGGACAGGGAGAACTGAGACCCAGTACTTC. Amino acid sequence: CASSRRTGRTETQYF.

The chain uses TRBV3-1 and TRBJ1-5; D is ambiguous. From germline, CDR1 is LGHDT and CDR2 YNNKEL (reference sequence). The CDR3 totals 15 residues. V was cut by 4 bases and J by 1 base, with 11 bases left in between. CDR3 sequence: CASSRSYASNQPQHF. Written as DNA, the CDR3 is TGTGCCAGCAGCCGTTCCTATGCCAGCAATCAGCCCCAGCATTTT.

The chain recombines TRBV6-1 with TRBJ2-3; possibly TRBD1 for D (5 bases). The CDR3 has 12 amino acids. V gave up 7 bases and J gave up 4 bases, with 9 bases separating them. Germline lookup yields CDR1 MNHNS and CDR2 SASEGT. The CDR3 is CASKGLADTQYF. CDR3 bases: TGTGCCAGCAAGGGGCTCGCAGATACGCAGTATTTT.

V gene TRBV19 combines with J gene TRBJ2-5; D is uncertain. Trimming cost V 8 bases and J 0 bases, with 4 bases left between them. This CDR3 is built from 11 residues. CDR1 is LNHDA, CDR2 SQIVND, per germline (reference sequence). The CDR3 coding sequence is TGTGCCAGTGGACACCAAGAGACCCAGTACTTC. It specifies CASGHQETQYF.

CDR3 region: CASGGTGESQPQHF. Here the CDR3 DNA reads TGTGCCAGCGGGGGAACAGGGGAAAGTCAGCCCCAGCATTTT. The genes are TRBV6-1 and TRBJ1-5; 7 nucleotides line up with TRBD1. In germline, CDR1 is MNHNS, CDR2 SASEGT. Trimming removed 8 bases from V and 6 bases from J; junction bases left unmatched: 10. This CDR3 has 14 residues.

The chain uses TRBV5-1 and TRBJ2-7; 12 bases are a match to TRBD1. Losses at the gene ends were 3 bases for V and 7 bases for J; bases not matched to a gene: 5. The germline gives CDR1 SGHRS, CDR2 YFSETQ. CDR3 size: 14 residues. The CDR3 is CASSSGQGAWEQYF. CDR3 bases: TGCGCCAGCAGCTCGGGACAGGGGGCTTGGGAGCAGTACTTC.

The chain uses TRBV6-5 and TRBJ2-7; D remains unclear. The germline V and J ends were trimmed by 3 bases and 3 bases, with 12 bases remaining between them. The germline V gene encodes CDR1 MNHEY and CDR2 SVGAGI. This CDR3 region has 14 residues. The CDR3 DNA follows: TGTGCCAGCAGTTATCGTCTGGATAACTACGAGCAGTACTTC. This translates into CASSYRLDNYEQYF.

The chain is built from TRBV10-3 and TRBJ1-6; 8 bases map to TRBD1. Germline V lookup: CDR1 ENHRY, CDR2 SYGVKD. The CDR3 totals 12 residues. Germline trimming cut 10 bases from V and 10 bases from J; bases unmatched to any gene: 6. The chain's CDR3 is CATRTGSSPLHF. The CDR3 DNA reads TGTGCCACACGGACAGGGAGCTCACCCCTCCACTTT.

J is TRBJ2-3 and V is TRBV9, with D possibly TRBD2 on 6 matching bases. CDR1 is SGDLS and CDR2 is YYNGEE in the germline V gene. The CDR3 has 15 amino acids. Trimming pared 0 bases from V and 2 bases from J, leaving 10 bases between. In nucleotides, the CDR3 is TGTGCCAGCAGCGTAGGACTAGACTCCACAGATACGCAGTATTTT. This translates into CASSVGLDSTDTQYF.

The rearrangement uses TRBV29-1 and TRBJ1-2; 7 bases are shared with TRBD1. The CDR3 is made up of 13 amino acids. The germline V gene has CDR1 SQVTM and CDR2 ANQGSEA. Losses at the gene ends were 4 bases for V and 3 bases for J; bases not matched to a gene: 5. CDR3 in amino acids: CSVGVGGHYGYTF. The CDR3 region has the DNA TGCAGCGTTGGAGTAGGGGGCCACTATGGCTACACCTTC.

The CDR3 region has the DNA TGTGCCAGCAGTCCCCAGGGCTCTCGCTACACCTTC. Translated, it gives CASSPQGSRYTF. The V and J genes are TRBV6-5 and TRBJ1-2, with D possibly TRBD1 on 5 matching bases. Trimming cost V 5 bases and J 9 bases, with 13 bases left between them. CDR1 is MNHEY, CDR2 SVGAGI, per germline. The CDR3 spans 12 residues.

This clonotype has a single count. V gene TRBV30 combines with J gene TRBJ2-5, with D perhaps matching TRBD1 (6 bases). From germline, CDR1 is GTSNPN and CDR2 SVGIG (reference sequence). This CDR3 is 13 amino acids long. Trimming stripped 3 bases from V and 9 bases from J, with 17 bases between. Here the CDR3 reads CAWRGTSRGAQYF. The CDR3 DNA reads as TGTGCCTGGAGAGGGACATCCCGAGGGGCCCAGTACTTC.

The chain is built from TRBV20-1 and TRBJ2-5; 7 nucleotides agree with TRBD1. Germline values: CDR1 DFQATT, CDR2 SNEGSKA (reference sequence). There are 15 residues in the CDR3. The V gene end was trimmed by 6 bases and the J gene end by 5 bases; junction bases not matched to a gene: 15. The CDR3 loop is CSASPAGGFRETQYF. The DNA for the CDR3 is TGCAGTGCCAGCCCCGCAGGGGGTTTTAGGGAGACCCAGTACTTC.

V and J are TRBV4-1 and TRBJ1-2; the D gene is possibly TRBD1 (5 bases). CDR3 length equals 15 residues. CDR1 and CDR2 (germline): MGHRA, YSYEKL. V lost 1 base to trimming and J lost 5 bases, with 14 bases between them. CDR3 nucleotide sequence: TGCGCCAGCAGCCAAGCCGGAGCAGGGATATATGGCTACACCTTC. Amino acid sequence: CASSQAGAGIYGYTF.

V usage is TRBV2 and J usage is TRBJ1-5; TRBD1 aligns across 11 bases. V dropped 6 bases and J dropped 6; count of bases not matched to a gene: 16. Per germline, CDR1 SNHLY and CDR2 FYNNEI. The CDR3 is 18 residues long. CDR3 region: CASRGVPGQGDVGQPQHF. CDR3 coding DNA: TGTGCCAGCAGGGGAGTTCCGGGACAGGGGGATGTAGGTCAGCCCCAGCATTTT.

The rearrangement uses TRBV20-1 and TRBJ1-1; no clear D. CDR1 is DFQATT and CDR2 is SNEGSKA in the germline V gene (reference sequence). Deletions cut 4 bases from V and 0 bases from J, with 15 bases between. This CDR3 contains 15 residues. The CDR3 nucleotides read TGCAGTGCTATTATGGGAAACAACCTGAACACTGAAGCTTTCTTT. Protein product: CSAIMGNNLNTEAFF.

The rearrangement links TRBV7-6 to TRBJ1-4; 9 bases fit TRBD1. CDR3 length: 16 residues. V lost 5 bases and J lost 0; bases outside the gene matches: 4. Germline CDR1 reads SGHVS; CDR2 reads FNYEAQ. The CDR3 nucleotides read TGTGCCAGCAGCCAGCGACAGGGGGCAACTAATGAAAAACTGTTTTTT. This translates into CASSQRQGATNEKLFF.

The V and J genes are TRBV4-2 and TRBJ1-1; D might be TRBD1 (5 bases). Germline V gene sequence: CDR1 LGHNA, CDR2 YNFKEQ. CDR3 length equals 16 residues. V was trimmed by 0 bases and J by 6 bases, leaving 17 bases between them. As DNA, the CDR3 is TGTGCCAGCAGCCAAGAAACTTCCAGGGAGGGCGCTGAAGCTTTCTTT. Protein product: CASSQETSREGAEAFF.

The chain uses TRBV6-2 or TRBV6-3 and TRBJ2-7; D not resolved. V gave up 2 bases and J gave up 3 bases, with 5 bases separating them. CDR1 is MNHEY, CDR2 SVGEGT, per germline. The CDR3 runs 12 residues. Here the CDR3 reads CASSYGFYEQYF. CDR3 in DNA: TGTGCCAGCAGTTACGGTTTCTACGAGCAGTACTTC.

CDR3 bases: TGTGCCAGCTCACCGTCTCAGGGATCCGAACAGCCCCAGCATTTT. Translated: CASSPSQGSEQPQHF. The genes are TRBV18 and TRBJ1-5; TRBD1 might be the D (5 bases). Germline values: CDR1 KGHSH, CDR2 LQKENI. V was trimmed by 3 bases and J by 7 bases, leaving 16 bases between them. This CDR3 contains 15 residues.

V usage is TRBV11-2 and J usage is TRBJ1-2; the match to TRBD1 covers 9 bases. Germline CDR1 SGHAT, CDR2 FQNNGV. V dropped 5 bases and J dropped 11; count of bases not matched to a gene: 12. CDR3 length: 14 amino acids. The CDR3 region is CASSPRDRENVYTF. In nucleotides, the CDR3 is TGTGCCAGCAGCCCCCGGGACAGGGAAAATGTGTACACCTTC.

V usage is TRBV4-1 and J usage is TRBJ1-6; D may be TRBD1 (6 bases). This CDR3 is 16 amino acids long. Trimming cost V 4 bases and J 3 bases, with 13 bases left between them. Germline CDR1 is MGHRA and CDR2 is YSYEKL. The CDR3 region is CASSLWTVIYNSPLHF. CDR3 DNA: TGCGCCAGCAGCCTATGGACAGTGATCTATAATTCACCCCTCCACTTT.

CDR3 loop: CATSRDIGGEQYF. CDR3 coding DNA: TGTGCCACCAGCAGAGATATTGGAGGCGAGCAGTACTTC. V is TRBV15 and J is TRBJ2-7; D might be TRBD2 (5 bases). Germline CDR1 and CDR2: LNHNV and YYDKDF (reference sequence). V was trimmed by 0 bases and J by 6 bases, leaving 9 bases between them. The CDR3 loop spans 13 amino acids.

V gene TRBV12-3 or TRBV12-4 combines with J gene TRBJ2-1, with 12 bases lining up with TRBD2. V was clipped by 7 bases and J by 3 bases; unmatched bases: 4. There are 15 residues in the CDR3. The CDR3 DNA reads as TGTGCCAGCACTCTGGGACTAGCGGGCTACAATGAGCAGTTCTTC. Its protein product is CASTLGLAGYNEQFF.